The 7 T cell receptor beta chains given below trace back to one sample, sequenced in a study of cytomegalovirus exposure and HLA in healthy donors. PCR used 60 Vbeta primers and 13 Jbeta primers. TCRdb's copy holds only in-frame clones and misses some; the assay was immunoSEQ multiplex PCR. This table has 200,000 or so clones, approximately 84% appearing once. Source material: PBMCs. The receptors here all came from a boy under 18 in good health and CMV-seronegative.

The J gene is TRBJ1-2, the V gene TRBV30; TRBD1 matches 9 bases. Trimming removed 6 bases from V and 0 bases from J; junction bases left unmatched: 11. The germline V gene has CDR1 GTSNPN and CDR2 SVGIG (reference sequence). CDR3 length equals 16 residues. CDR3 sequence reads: CACLPGQGVPNYGYTF. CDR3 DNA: TGTGCCTGCCTGCCGGGACAGGGTGTCCCTAACTATGGCTACACCTTC.

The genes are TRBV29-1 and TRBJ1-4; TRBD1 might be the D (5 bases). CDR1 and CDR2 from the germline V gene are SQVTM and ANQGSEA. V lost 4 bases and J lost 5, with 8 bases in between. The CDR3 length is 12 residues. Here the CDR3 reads CSVGSGNEKLFF. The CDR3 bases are TGCAGCGTTGGGTCAGGGAATGAAAAACTGTTTTTT.

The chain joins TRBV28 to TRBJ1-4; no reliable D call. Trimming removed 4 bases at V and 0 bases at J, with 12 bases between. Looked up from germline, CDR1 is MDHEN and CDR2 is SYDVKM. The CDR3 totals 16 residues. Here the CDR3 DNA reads TGTGCCAGCAGTTATGACACTCAGGCAACTAATGAAAAACTGTTTTTT. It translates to CASSYDTQATNEKLFF.

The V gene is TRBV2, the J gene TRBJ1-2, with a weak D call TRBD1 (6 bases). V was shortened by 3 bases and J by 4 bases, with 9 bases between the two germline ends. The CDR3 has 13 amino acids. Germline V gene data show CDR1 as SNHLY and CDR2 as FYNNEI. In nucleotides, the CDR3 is TGTGCCAGCAGTGAGGGCAGGGGCTATGGCTACACCTTC. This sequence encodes CASSEGRGYGYTF.

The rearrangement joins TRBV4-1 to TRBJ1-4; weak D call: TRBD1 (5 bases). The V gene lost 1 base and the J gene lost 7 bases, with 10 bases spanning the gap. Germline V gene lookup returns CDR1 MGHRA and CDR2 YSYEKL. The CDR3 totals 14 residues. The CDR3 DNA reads TGCGCCAGCAGCCAAGGCAGGGTAGTTGAAAAACTGTTTTTT. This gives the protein CASSQGRVVEKLFF.

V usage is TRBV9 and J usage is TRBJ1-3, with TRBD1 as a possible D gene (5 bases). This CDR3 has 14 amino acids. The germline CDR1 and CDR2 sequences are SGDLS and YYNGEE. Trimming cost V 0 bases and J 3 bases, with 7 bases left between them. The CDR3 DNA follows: TGTGCCAGCAGCGTAGCGGGGGGTGGAAACACCATATATTTT. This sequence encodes CASSVAGGGNTIYF.

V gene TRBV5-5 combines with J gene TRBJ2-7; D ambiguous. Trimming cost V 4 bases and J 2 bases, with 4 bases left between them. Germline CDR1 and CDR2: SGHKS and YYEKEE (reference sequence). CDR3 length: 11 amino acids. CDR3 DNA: TGTGCCAGCAGCCTTCCCTACGAGCAGTACTTC. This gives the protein CASSLPYEQYF.